Sequencing of this TCR beta chain was carried out in a study of blood T cell repertoires in COVID-19. This CDR3 is 13 amino acids long. In germline, CDR1 is MGHRA, CDR2 YSYEKL. V gave up 4 bases and J gave up 0 bases, with 6 bases separating them. Measured with immunoSEQ multiplex PCR; TCRdb has only the in-frame clones, and not every one. The profile shows around 300,000 clones, around 84% of them singletons. The V and J genes are TRBV4-1 and TRBJ1-1, with D unclear. The receptor was isolated from a woman aged 45-65 years who had recovered from COVID-19. Sequencing was carried out using PBMCs or T cells enriched from blood (not recorded which). CDR3 nucleotides: TGCGCCAGCAGCCGTCAATTGAACACTGAAGCTTTCTTT. Its protein product is CASSRQLNTEAFF.